This is a list of T cell receptor beta chains from one sample in a study of T cell responses to AZD1222 COVID-19 vaccine. Assay used: immunoSEQ multiplex PCR; TCRdb lists only in-frame clones, some missing. The sample lists about 110,000 clones; about 80% were seen once. Material: peripheral blood, obtained on day 0 of AZD1222 vaccination. These TCRs come from an adult in good health. The conserved cysteine and the conserved F or W are not part of the CDR3 here.

>TRBV12-3/TRBV12-4
ASRLRENQPQH
>TRBV6-5
ASSFRQAPNYGYT
>TRBV2
ASRFEAF
>TRBV5-1
ASSLDRGLGETQY
>TRBV6-4
ASSVSGGPHNEQF
>TRBV5-1
ASSPLPRGSSTDTQY
>TRBV6-2/TRBV6-3
ARSYPGPGRGGELF
>TRBV4-1
ASSPGLAGGLRETQY
>TRBV7-9
ASSLALHEQY
>TRBV6-5
ASSGSLSGNTIY
>TRBV6-2/TRBV6-3
ASSWRTGAEAF
>TRBV4-1
ASSTRGQGETGANVLT
>TRBV3-1/TRBV3-2
ASSQGGGGGGPNEQF
>TRBV2
ASGRDRVSDQPQH
>TRBV19
ASSILGGNQPQH
>TRBV28
ASSSYSINTEAF
>TRBV19
ASRGVSTDTQY
>TRBV27
ASSRTGVYEQY
>TRBV19
ASSTSTGGATYEQY
>TRBV4-1
ASSQVLAGFYNEQF
>TRBV6-5
ASSYQTGTGVEKLF
>TRBV5-6
ASSLVDSDRVIGYT
>TRBV6-6
ASTLQGGGNTIY
>TRBV19
ASSKPPGQSSGNTIY
>TRBV5-8
ASSFGQITGELF
>TRBV30
AWDGQGAGGDTQY
>TRBV9
ASSVATSSYEQY
>TRBV6-2/TRBV6-3
ASSPYPSGANVLT
>TRBV5-1
ASSSTGDSYNEQF
>TRBV3-1/TRBV3-2
ASSHQPGTPSYEQY
>TRBV7-3
ASSPLLANTGELF
>TRBV19
ASSMTSGITGELF
>TRBV28
ASSENGYIQY
>TRBV6-2/TRBV6-3
ASSRNPQGAYGYT
>TRBV28
ASSLSPLTSASYNEQF
>TRBV5-1
ASTYRSDGTSGNPYNEQF
>TRBV5-1
ASSRLGSGGEQY
>TRBV6-2/TRBV6-3
ASSLGTSGYNEQF
>TRBV19
ASSRSPSSYEQY
>TRBV6-5
ASRRNSNQPQH
>TRBV28
ASSLSQGAQPQH
>TRBV28
ASSPGGARVEQY